This TCR beta chain was captured by sequencing in a study of blood T cell repertoires in COVID-19 (dated by TCRdb to about 2020). Context from the whole study: Collaborator samples came from the United States, Italy and Spain and covered acute and convalescent phases of COVID-19. The prospective study material was composed of cDNA or gDNA derived from T cells, B-cell-depleted T cells, or PBMCs. Deeply sampled blood TCRbeta repertoires from subjects exposed to, actively infected with, or recovered from COVID-19 were included in the dataset. The repertoires were released in a freely available public database meant as a resource for research on the immune response to SARS-CoV-2. The samples were drawn from the first 160 participants of the ongoing ImmuneRACE study and from 1,254 subjects provided by 6 global collaborators. Sample metadata almost always included a de-identified subject ID, COVID-19 status, age in years and sex. HLA class I and class II types, where available, came from metadata supplied by the sample provider rather than from assay-based typing. General conclusions and limits of the study: The quantity of clinical and demographic metadata differed by source and by participant and was supplied without curation.

Spanning cysteine to phenylalanine, the CDR3 consists of 15 amino acids. Here the CDR3 DNA is all that survives: 45 bases in frame from base 1. V is reduced by 0 bases and J by 3 bases, leaving a spacing of 8 bases between them. From the germline V gene, CDR1 is MGHRA and CDR2 is YSYEKL. The immunoSEQ Assay, a bias-controlled multiplex PCR, was used to amplify TCRbeta CDR3 regions from genomic DNA. On the study's bioinformatics: The number of nucleated cells in each sample was estimated from the amplification of reference gene primers within the assay. To quantify the absolute abundance of each unique TCRbeta CDR3 rearrangement, sequence reads were collapsed and filtered. For each sample, productive Simpson clonality was calculated as the square root of Simpson's diversity index across productive rearrangements. In TCRdb, the immuneACCESS table is reduced to in-frame sequences with V and J assigned. These tables do not hold every clone; where another copy was compared, an unresolved V gene accounts for under half, and the others remain unexplained. V and J calls and clone size are copied from that table; D and trimming were computed from the DNA. The sample has roughly 250,000 clones on record, roughly 84% of them singletons. The biggest ten clones account for 1.5% of the sample.

A note on this clone: No cognate antigen has been identified for it. Per-base qualities were not stored, and no clone one base away is much larger.

Samples from volunteer blood donors who had recovered from COVID-19 were contributed by a second Seattle source. Whole blood was collected in K2EDTA tubes by collaborating institutions according to the institutions' own protocols. For TCRbeta analysis, collaborator samples were shipped as frozen whole blood, as isolated PBMCs, or as DNA extracted from either sample type. The sample taken for sequencing was peripheral blood. The rearrangement combines TRBV4-1 with TRBJ1-4; the D gene is perhaps TRBD1, on 6 matching bases. This receptor was identified in a woman aged 35 to 49 who had recovered from COVID-19. This receptor has the CDR3 CASSQESGANEKLFF. At the DNA level, the sequence is TGCGCCAGCAGCCAAGAGTCAGGGGCTAATGAAAAACTGTTTTTT.